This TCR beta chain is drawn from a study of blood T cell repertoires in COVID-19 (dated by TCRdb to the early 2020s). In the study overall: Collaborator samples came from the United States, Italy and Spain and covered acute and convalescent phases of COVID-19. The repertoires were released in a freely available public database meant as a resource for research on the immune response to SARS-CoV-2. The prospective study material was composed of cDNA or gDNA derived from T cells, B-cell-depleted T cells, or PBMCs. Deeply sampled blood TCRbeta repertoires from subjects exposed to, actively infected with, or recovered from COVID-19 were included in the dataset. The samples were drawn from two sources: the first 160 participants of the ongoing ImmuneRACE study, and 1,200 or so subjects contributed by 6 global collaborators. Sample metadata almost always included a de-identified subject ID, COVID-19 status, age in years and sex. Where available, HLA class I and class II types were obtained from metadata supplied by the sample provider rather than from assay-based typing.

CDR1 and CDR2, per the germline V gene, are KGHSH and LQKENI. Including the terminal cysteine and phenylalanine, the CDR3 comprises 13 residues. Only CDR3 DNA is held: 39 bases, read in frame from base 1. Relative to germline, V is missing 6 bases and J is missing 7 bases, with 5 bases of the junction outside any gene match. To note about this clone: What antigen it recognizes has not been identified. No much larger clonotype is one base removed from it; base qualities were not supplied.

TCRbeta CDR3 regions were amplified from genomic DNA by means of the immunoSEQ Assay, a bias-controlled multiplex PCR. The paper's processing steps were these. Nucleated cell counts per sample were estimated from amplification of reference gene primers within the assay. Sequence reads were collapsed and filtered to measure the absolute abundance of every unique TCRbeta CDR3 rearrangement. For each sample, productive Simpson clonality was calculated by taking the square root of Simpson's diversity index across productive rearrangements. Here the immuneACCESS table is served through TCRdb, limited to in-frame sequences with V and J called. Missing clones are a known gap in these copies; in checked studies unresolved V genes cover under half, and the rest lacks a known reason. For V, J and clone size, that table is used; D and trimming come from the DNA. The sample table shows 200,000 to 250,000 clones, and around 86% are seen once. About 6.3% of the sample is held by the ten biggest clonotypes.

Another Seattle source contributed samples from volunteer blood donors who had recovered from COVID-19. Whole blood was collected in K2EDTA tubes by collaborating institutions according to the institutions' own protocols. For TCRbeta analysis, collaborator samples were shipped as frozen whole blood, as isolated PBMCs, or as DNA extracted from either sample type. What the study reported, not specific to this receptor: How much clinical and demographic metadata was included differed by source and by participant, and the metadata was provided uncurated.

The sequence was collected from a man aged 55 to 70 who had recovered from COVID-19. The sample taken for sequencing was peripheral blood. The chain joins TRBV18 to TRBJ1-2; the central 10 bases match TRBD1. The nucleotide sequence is TGTGCCAGCTCCCCGGGACAGGGGCTTGGCTACACCTTC. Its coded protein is CASSPGQGLGYTF.